The 7 T cell receptor beta chains below come from one sample, sequenced in a study of blood T cell repertoires in COVID-19. Repertoires were generated with immunoSEQ multiplex PCR, while TCRdb's copy carries only in-frame clones and drops some. Of about 200,000 clones listed, approximately 84% are singletons. Specimen: peripheral blood. The receptors stem from a human donor with acute or convalescent COVID-19. The donor label of this sample is uncertain.

V and J are TRBV10-2 and TRBJ2-7; TRBD1 matches at 9 bases. The length of the CDR3 is 14 residues. J lost 2 bases, V lost 8 bases, and 7 bases had no gene match. CDR1 and CDR2 (germline): WSHSY, SAAADI. CDR3 bases: TGCGCCAGCGGTGGACAGGGGCCAACCTACGAGCAGTACTTC. It specifies CASGGQGPTYEQYF.

The V gene is TRBV4-3, the J gene TRBJ2-1; a possible D gene is TRBD2 (5 bases). Deletions cut 1 base from V and 3 bases from J, with 13 bases between. Germline CDR1 reads LGHNA; CDR2 reads YSLEER. The CDR3 sequence is 16 residues long. The CDR3 sequence: CASSQGSSLLYNEQFF. In nucleotides, the CDR3 is TGCGCCAGCAGCCAAGGCTCTAGCCTGCTCTACAATGAGCAGTTCTTC.

This chain links TRBV24-1 with TRBJ2-2; 10 bases line up with TRBD1. This CDR3 is built from 16 residues. J gave up 3 bases and V 3 bases, and 3 bases lay outside the gene matches. CDR1 KGHDR and CDR2 SFDVKD come from the germline V gene. The CDR3 spells CATSDPGTGDTGELFF. The CDR3 nucleotides are TGTGCCACCAGTGATCCAGGGACAGGGGACACCGGGGAGCTGTTTTTT.

In this sample, this clone turned up a few times. The V call is TRBV9, the J call TRBJ1-2; no clear D. The V gene lost 1 base and the J gene lost 6 bases, with 16 bases spanning the gap. The germline V gene has CDR1 SGDLS and CDR2 YYNGEE. The CDR3 has 15 amino acids. CDR3: CASSVNGEGRNGYTF. DNA for the CDR3: TGTGCCAGCAGCGTAAATGGGGAAGGGAGAAATGGCTACACCTTC.

In this sample, this clone turned up once. V usage is TRBV6-5 and J usage is TRBJ1-4; D is uncertain. The germline gives CDR1 MNHEY, CDR2 SVGAGI. Trimming pared 7 bases from V and 8 bases from J, leaving 8 bases between. This CDR3 contains 11 residues. The DNA of the CDR3 is TGTGCCAGCACGGGGAGGGAAAAACTGTTTTTT. This translates into CASTGREKLFF.

This clone was detected once. V usage is TRBV19 and J usage is TRBJ2-1; 8 positions match TRBD2. The J segment lost 4 bases and the V segment lost 10 bases, leaving 9 bases of the junction unmatched. Germline V gene data show CDR1 as LNHDA and CDR2 as SQIVND (reference sequence). This CDR3 is 14 amino acids long. The CDR3 here is CATSREGAYNEQFF. In DNA, the CDR3 is TGTGCCACTTCTCGGGAGGGAGCTTACAATGAGCAGTTCTTC. Supplemented by reference TRBV19 and TRBJ2-1, the full variable domain reads DGGITQSPKYLFRKEGQNVTLSCEQNLNHDAMYWYRQDPGQGLRLIYYSQIVNDFQKGDIAEGYSVSREKKESFPLTVTSAQKNPTAFYLCATSREGAYNEQFFGPGTRLTVL.

With regard to this clone: Germline is not matched at one junction end, which may reflect a read error. V and J are TRBV19 and TRBJ2-3; TRBD2 aligns across 14 bases. The germline V gene encodes CDR1 LNHDA and CDR2 SQIVND (reference sequence). The CDR3 has 13 amino acids. CDR3 region: CASSYRTSGRIYF. The DNA of the CDR3 is TGTGCCAGTAGTTACCGGACTAGCGGGAGGATTTACTTT. The full variable domain, with the rest looked up from reference TRBV19 and TRBJ2-3, is DGGITQSPKYLFRKEGQNVTLSCEQNLNHDAMYWYRQDPGQGLRLIYYSQIVNDFQKGDIAEGYSVSREKKESFPLTVTSAQKNPTAFYLCASSYRTSGRIYFGPGTRLTVL.